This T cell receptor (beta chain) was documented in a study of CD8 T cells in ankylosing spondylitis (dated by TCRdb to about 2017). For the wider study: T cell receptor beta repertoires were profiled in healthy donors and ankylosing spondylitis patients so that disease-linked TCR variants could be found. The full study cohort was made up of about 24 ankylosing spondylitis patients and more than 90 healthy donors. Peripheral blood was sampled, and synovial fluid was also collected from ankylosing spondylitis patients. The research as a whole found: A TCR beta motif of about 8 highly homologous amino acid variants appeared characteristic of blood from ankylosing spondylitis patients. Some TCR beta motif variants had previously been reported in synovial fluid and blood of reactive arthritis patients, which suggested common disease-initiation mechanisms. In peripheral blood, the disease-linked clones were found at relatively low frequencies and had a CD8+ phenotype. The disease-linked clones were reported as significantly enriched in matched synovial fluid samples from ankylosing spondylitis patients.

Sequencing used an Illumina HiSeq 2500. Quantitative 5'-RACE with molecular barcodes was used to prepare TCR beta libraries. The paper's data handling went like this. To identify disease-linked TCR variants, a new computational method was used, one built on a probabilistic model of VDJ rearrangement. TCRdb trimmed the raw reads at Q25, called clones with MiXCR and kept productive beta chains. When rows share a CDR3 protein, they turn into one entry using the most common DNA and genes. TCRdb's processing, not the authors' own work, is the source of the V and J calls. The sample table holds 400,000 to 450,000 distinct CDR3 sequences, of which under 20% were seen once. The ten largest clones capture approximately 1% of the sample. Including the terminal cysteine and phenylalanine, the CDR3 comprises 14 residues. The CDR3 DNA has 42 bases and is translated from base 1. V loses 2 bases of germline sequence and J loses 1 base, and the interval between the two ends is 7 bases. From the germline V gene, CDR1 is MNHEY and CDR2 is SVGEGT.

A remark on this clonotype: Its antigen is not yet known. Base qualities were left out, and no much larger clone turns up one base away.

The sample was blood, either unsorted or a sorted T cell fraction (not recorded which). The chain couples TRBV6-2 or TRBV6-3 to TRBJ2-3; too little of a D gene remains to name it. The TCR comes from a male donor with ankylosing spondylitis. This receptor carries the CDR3 CASSYRGGTDTQYF. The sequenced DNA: TGTGCCAGCAGTTACCGTGGAGGCACAGATACGCAGTATTTT.